Here is one T cell receptor (beta chain) with its context. The antigen remains undetermined. Sort purity for all populations was recorded as exceeding 98%. The sequenced template was cDNA made from the entire isolated RNA. Profiled with immunoSEQ multiplex PCR; TCRdb holds only in-frame clones, not every one. The sample includes 300,000 to 450,000 clones, 8.5% to 10% of them seen just once. The CDR3 is 17 residues long. J gave up 0 bases and V 5 bases, and 11 bases lay outside the gene matches. Per the germline V gene, CDR1 is LNHDA and CDR2 is SQIVND (reference sequence). The sample belongs to a study of beta chain features in type 1 diabetes. Study outcomes and limitations: Type 1 diabetes patients had moderately but significantly shorter TCRB CDR3s in all four CD4+ subsets. Here, the possible influence of HLA type (on TCRB rearrangement) remained unresolved.

The V gene is TRBV19, the J gene TRBJ2-3, with 7 positions matching TRBD2. This TCR was recovered from a man in his thirties or forties with type 1 diabetes. The sample was central memory CD4+ T cells from blood. This chain's CDR3 is CASSARTSYTSTDTQYF. CDR3 in DNA: TGTGCCAGTAGTGCCCGGACTAGTTACACTAGCACAGATACGCAGTATTTT.